This T cell receptor beta chain was sequenced in a study of blood T cell repertoires in COVID-19. Looking at the study overall: T cells, B-cell-depleted T cells, or PBMCs provided the cDNA or gDNA that served as material.

Study processing details: Amplification of reference gene primers was used by the study to estimate nucleated cell counts. Generated by immunoSEQ multiplex PCR, the TCRdb table keeps only in-frame clones and is missing some. V, J and clone size are those of that table, while D and trimming were read from the DNA. The sample has roughly 220,000 clones; 70% to 90% are singletons. This CDR3 is built from 15 residues. V was shortened by 2 bases and J by 1 base, with 12 bases between the two germline ends. Germline V lookup: CDR1 MDHEN, CDR2 SYDVKM. The V gene is TRBV28, the J gene TRBJ2-7; possibly TRBD1 for D (6 bases). The TCR originated in a woman between 50 and 59 years old with acute COVID-19. Material: PBMCs or T cells enriched from blood (not recorded which). The CDR3 sequence is CASSLAGTRSYEQYF. Here the CDR3 DNA reads TGTGCCAGCAGTTTAGCCGGGACACGATCCTACGAGCAGTACTTC.